These T cell receptor beta chains were read from a single sample in a study of Ad26.COV2.S vaccination and SARS-CoV-2 variants. The assay was immunoSEQ multiplex PCR, and TCRdb's table has in-frame clones only and misses some. The sample has hundreds of thousands of clones, about 89% seen once. Specimen: peripheral blood, collected in a trial of Ad26.COV2.S vaccine versus placebo. These receptors were obtained from a person aged 18 to 65 who received the Ad26.COV2.S COVID-19 vaccine or a placebo. CDR3s include the opening cysteine and the closing phenylalanine or tryptophan. The D gene is left open where the match is weak. Clone size is not always given. Where it is, it says once, few, many or a class for expanded clones.

V	J	D	size	DNA	CDR3
TRBV6-2/TRBV6-3	TRBJ1-4	-	once	TGTGCCAGCAGTCTACCGGGCGAAAATGAAAAACTGTTTTTT	CASSLPGENEKLFF
TRBV20-1	TRBJ2-7	-	-	TGCAGTGCAAGAACTAGCTACGAGCAGTACTTC	CSARTSYEQYF
TRBV19	TRBJ2-1	-	-	TGTGCCAGTAGTATACGGGGCCCCTACAATGAGCAGTTCTTC	CASSIRGPYNEQFF
TRBV28	TRBJ1-6	-	-	TGTGCCAGCAGTTTCGAGGTCTGGTCGGGGTCACCCCTCCACTTT	CASSFEVWSGSPLHF
TRBV6-6	TRBJ1-1	-	-	TGTGCCAGCAGTCACGGACAGAACACTGAAGCTTTCTTT	CASSHGQNTEAFF
TRBV19	TRBJ1-5	-	-	TGTGCCAGTAGTATGTTCTTGGGCGGACGGAGCAATCAGCCCCAGCATTTT	CASSMFLGGRSNQPQHF
TRBV19	TRBJ2-7	-	-	TGTGCCAGTAGTTTCGGGCCCTATTCCTACGAGCAGTACTTC	CASSFGPYSYEQYF
TRBV14	TRBJ2-2	-	few	TGTGCCAGCAGCTCAGGCCGGTTGAGCGGCAACACCGGGGAGCTGTTTTTT	CASSSGRLSGNTGELFF
TRBV7-2	TRBJ2-1	-	-	TGTGCCAGCAGCTTAGACTGGGGCCTCGTTGGTGAGCAGTTCTTC	CASSLDWGLVGEQFF
TRBV30	TRBJ2-2	-	-	TGTGCCTGGGGACTCGAGAACACCGGGGAGCTGTTTTTT	CAWGLENTGELFF
TRBV13	TRBJ2-5	TRBD2	few	TGTGCCAGCAGCCTGTGGGCGGCGGGAGGCGAGACCCAGTACTTC	CASSLWAAGGETQYF
TRBV6-5	TRBJ2-1	-	-	TGTGCCAGCAGCGATCCCTTAGCTTACAATGAGCAGTTCTTC	CASSDPLAYNEQFF
TRBV6-1	TRBJ2-3	TRBD2	-	TGTGCCAGCAGTGAAGTCAGCGGGGGGTATTATACGCAGTATTTT	CASSEVSGGYYTQYF
TRBV30	TRBJ1-1	-	-	TGTGCCTGGAGTAAAGAGAATGAAGCTTTCTTT	CAWSKENEAFF
TRBV5-4	TRBJ1-6	-	few	TGTGCCAGCAGCTTGCAGGGCGGAGGGGATTCACCCCTCCACTTT	CASSLQGGGDSPLHF
TRBV14	TRBJ2-3	-	-	TGTGCCAGCAGCCACACAGGCGGCAGGTGGCCGCTAACAGATACGCAGTATTTT	CASSHTGGRWPLTDTQYF
TRBV7-6	TRBJ2-5	TRBD1	-	TGTGCCAGCAGCAGGACAGGGGGGGTCCAAGAGACCCAGTACTTC	CASSRTGGVQETQYF
TRBV5-1	TRBJ2-2	-	-	TGCGCCAGCAGCTTTGAGCACCGGGAGCTGTTTTTT	CASSFEHRELFF
TRBV7-2	TRBJ2-2	TRBD1	-	TGTGCCAGCAGTTTTCAGACAGGGGCACGGGAGCTGTTTTTT	CASSFQTGARELFF
TRBV11-2	TRBJ2-2	TRBD1	-	TGTGCCAGCAGCACCGGGACAGTCGACACCGGGGAGCTGTTTTTT	CASSTGTVDTGELFF
TRBV6-2/TRBV6-3	TRBJ2-5	TRBD2	-	TGTGCCAGCAGTTACAGTCGGGGGGGCCTTTTAAGGGAGACCCAGTACTTC	CASSYSRGGLLRETQYF
TRBV4-1	TRBJ1-5	-	-	TGCGCCAGCAGCCAAGAAGGCCAGGAGAGTCAGCCCCAGCATTTT	CASSQEGQESQPQHF
TRBV2	TRBJ2-5	-	-	TGTGCCAGCAGTGATTGGTCCCGCGGGAAAGAGACCCAGTACTTC	CASSDWSRGKETQYF
TRBV2	TRBJ2-5	-	-	TGTGCCAGCATTGAGCAGGGGGAGACCCAGTACTTC	CASIEQGETQYF
TRBV27	TRBJ2-7	TRBD2	-	TGTGCCAGCAGTTTTTTTGGGGGGGGTTCCTACGAGCAGTACTTC	CASSFFGGGSYEQYF
TRBV19	TRBJ1-5	-	once	TGTGCCAGTAGTATTCCGCAGTATAGCAATCAGCCCCAGCATTTT	CASSIPQYSNQPQHF
TRBV18	TRBJ2-5	TRBD1	once	TGTGCCAGCTCCGACCGCTCAGGGGGCCAAGAGACCCAGTACTTC	CASSDRSGGQETQYF
TRBV6-5	TRBJ1-2	TRBD1	once	TGTGCCAGCAGCTTAACAGGGGGCCTGAGAGATGGCTACACCTTC	CASSLTGGLRDGYTF
TRBV4-1	TRBJ2-1	-	-	TGCGCCAGCAGCCAAGGACAGGTTCAGTTCTTC	CASSQGQVQFF
TRBV9	TRBJ2-3	TRBD2	-	TGTGCCAGCAGCGTAGCGGGAGGGCTCACAGATACGCAGTATTTT	CASSVAGGLTDTQYF
TRBV27	TRBJ1-6	-	-	TGTGCCACCAAGGGAGAATATAATTCACCCCTCCACTTT	CATKGEYNSPLHF
TRBV7-9	TRBJ2-2	-	-	TGTGCCAGCAGCTTCGGACAGTCCGGGGAGCTGTTTTTT	CASSFGQSGELFF
TRBV7-2	TRBJ2-7	-	-	TGTGCCAGCAGCTCCGCAGGTGGGGACGAGCAGTACTTC	CASSSAGGDEQYF
TRBV24-1	TRBJ1-3	-	once	TGTGCCACCAGTGACCCTCTACCAAGCTCTGGAAACACCATATATTTT	CATSDPLPSSGNTIYF
TRBV4-1	TRBJ2-1	TRBD2	-	TGCGCCAGCAGCCACCCCCCCGGGACTAGCGGGAGTAATGAGCAGTTCTTC	CASSHPPGTSGSNEQFF
TRBV11-3	TRBJ2-3	TRBD1	-	TGTGCCAGCAGCACAAGGACAGGGGGCGCAGGCGATACGCAGTATTTT	CASSTRTGGAGDTQYF
TRBV12-5	TRBJ2-7	TRBD2	-	TGTGCTAGTGGTTTGAGACTAGCGGGAGGCCCCTACGAGCAGTACTTC	CASGLRLAGGPYEQYF
TRBV7-2	TRBJ2-1	-	-	TGTGCCAGCAGCTTAGCGCAGGGCGGGAACTCCTACAATGAGCAGTTCTTC	CASSLAQGGNSYNEQFF
TRBV9	TRBJ2-7	TRBD1	-	TGTGCCAGCAGCCCCCAGGGGGCCCACGAGCAGTACTTC	CASSPQGAHEQYF
TRBV6-2/TRBV6-3	TRBJ2-5	TRBD1	-	TGTGCCAGCAGTGGGACAGGGCGAGAGACCCAGTACTTC	CASSGTGRETQYF
TRBV10-2	TRBJ2-7	-	-	TGCGCCAGCAGCGCCCGGCAGGGGGGCTACGAGCAGTACTTC	CASSARQGGYEQYF
TRBV11-3	TRBJ2-3	-	-	TGTGCCAGCAGCTTAGAGCCGGGGGACACAGATACGCAGTATTTT	CASSLEPGDTDTQYF
TRBV19	TRBJ2-3	TRBD2	-	TGTGCCAGTAGTATAGTAGCGGGAGGGCGGAAGGATACGCAGTATTTT	CASSIVAGGRKDTQYF
TRBV5-1	TRBJ2-1	TRBD2	-	TGCGCCAGCAGCTGGACTAGCGGGAGCACCAATGAGCAGTTCTTC	CASSWTSGSTNEQFF
TRBV24-1	TRBJ1-1	-	-	TGTGCCACCAGTGATGGGTCGGGAAGCAACACTGAAGCTTTCTTT	CATSDGSGSNTEAFF
TRBV3-1/TRBV3-2	TRBJ1-1	-	-	TGTGCCAGCAGCCAAGGGATCCAAGGCGGAGGTGAAGCTTTCTTT	CASSQGIQGGGEAFF
TRBV5-1	TRBJ2-2	-	few	TGCGCCAGCAGCTTGGCACTCTCCGGGGAGCTGTTTTTT	CASSLALSGELFF
TRBV5-1	TRBJ2-5	-	once	TGCGCCAGCAGTCCTAGTAGACAAGAGACCCAGTACTTC	CASSPSRQETQYF
TRBV9	TRBJ2-7	-	-	TGTGCCAGCAGCGTTAGTAGTCAGTCCTACGAGCAGTACTTC	CASSVSSQSYEQYF
TRBV29-1	TRBJ2-7	-	-	TGCAGCGTTGTAGGGACCTACGAGCAGTACTTC	CSVVGTYEQYF
TRBV18	TRBJ2-2	-	-	TGTGCCAGCTCACCACGAGGCGCGGACGGGGAGCTGTTTTTT	CASSPRGADGELFF
TRBV7-9	TRBJ2-7	-	-	TGTGCCAGCAGCTATGGGGGTTGGGAGCAGTACTTC	CASSYGGWEQYF
TRBV7-2	TRBJ2-7	TRBD2	-	TGTGCCAGCAGCCTTACTAGCGGGAGTTGGTACGAGCAGTACTTC	CASSLTSGSWYEQYF
TRBV9	TRBJ1-2	-	-	TGTGCCAGCAGCGTAGCAAGACGCCACACCTTC	CASSVARRHTF
TRBV30	TRBJ1-1	-	-	TGTGCCTGGAGTGAAGGCAGGGTGATGAACACTGAAGCTTTCTTT	CAWSEGRVMNTEAFF
TRBV30	TRBJ2-2	TRBD1	-	TGTGCGACAGGGCCAACAAGCCTCAACACCGGGGAGCTGTTTTTT	CATGPTSLNTGELFF
TRBV5-5	TRBJ2-7	-	-	TGTGCCAGCAGCTTGGCCACGACCCCGTGGGAGCAGTACTTC	CASSLATTPWEQYF